These 30 T cell receptor beta chains were all obtained from the same sample, sequenced in a study of identical twins. One entry per CDR3 protein, called by TCRdb with MiXCR from the 5' RACE reads. Among approximately 620,000 distinct CDR3 sequences listed, about 9.4% were seen once. This sample was shared with a second study, whose subject was yellow fever vaccine responses in identical twins.

Sample: PBMCs. All receptors come from a young woman in good health.

This clonotype was seen at least ten times. V and J are TRBV27 and TRBJ2-5, with D perhaps matching TRBD1 or TRBD2 (5 bases each). Germline values: CDR1 MNHEY, CDR2 SMNVEV (reference sequence). The V end was cut by 6 bases, the J end by 3 bases, with 11 bases between. The CDR3 has 13 amino acids. The CDR3 bases are TGTGCCAGCAGCCGAGGGACGAAAGAGACCCAGTACTTC. Amino acids: CASSRGTKETQYF.

This clonotype was detected a few times. The genes are TRBV5-1 and TRBJ2-7; no definite D call. V shed 0 bases and J shed 6 bases, with 10 bases lying between them. Germline V CDR1 and CDR2: SGHRS, YFSETQ. This CDR3 is built from 13 residues. This CDR3 reads CASSLGLTSEQYF. In DNA, the CDR3 is TGCGCCAGCAGCTTGGGACTCACAAGCGAGCAGTACTTC. The full variable domain, rest sourced from reference TRBV5-1 and TRBJ2-7, is KAGVTQTPRYLIKTRGQQVTLSCSPISGHRSVSWYQQTPGQGLQFLFEYFSETQRNKGNFPGRFSGRQFSNSRSEMNVSTLELGDSALYLCASSLGLTSEQYFGPGTRLTVT.

This clonotype came up a few times. V gene TRBV27 combines with J gene TRBJ2-7; TRBD1 aligns across 8 bases. V lost 6 bases, J lost 6 bases, and 7 bases stayed unmatched. There are 13 residues in the CDR3. From germline, CDR1 is MNHEY and CDR2 SMNVEV (reference sequence). As DNA, the CDR3 is TGTGCCAGCAGGGACAGGGAATATAGCGAGCAGTACTTC. This sequence encodes CASRDREYSEQYF.

This clonotype was counted a few times. The V and J genes are TRBV20-1 and TRBJ2-2, with D perhaps matching TRBD1 or TRBD2 (6 bases each). This CDR3 is 16 amino acids long. Looked up from germline, CDR1 is DFQATT and CDR2 is SNEGSKA (reference sequence). V lost 3 bases and J 1 base, leaving 15 bases between the germline ends. The CDR3 region is CSASFMGGGNTGELFF. The CDR3 nucleotides read TGCAGTGCTAGTTTTATGGGGGGCGGGAACACCGGGGAGCTGTTTTTT.

This clonotype was detected ten times or more. This chain uses TRBV5-1 with TRBJ2-2; tentatively, D is TRBD1 or TRBD2 (5 bases each). This CDR3 spans 16 amino acids. V was shortened by 2 bases and J by 2 bases, with 13 bases between the two germline ends. Germline V gene sequence: CDR1 SGHRS, CDR2 YFSETQ. The CDR3 region is CASSFTGTVNTGELFF. The CDR3 DNA is TGCGCCAGCAGCTTTACCGGGACCGTCAACACCGGGGAGCTGTTTTTT.

This sequence joins TRBV7-3 and TRBJ2-7; no reliable D call. Germline CDR1 SGHTA, CDR2 FQGTGA. This CDR3 has 15 residues. The ends were cut back, 1 base at V and 2 bases at J, with 12 bases in the middle. The CDR3 bases are TGTGCCAGCAGCTTAAACTCCCCAGGAGCCTACGAGCAGTACTTC. Its translation: CASSLNSPGAYEQYF.

The rearrangement links TRBV25-1 to TRBJ2-1; D is unresolved. Per the germline V gene, CDR1 is MGHDK and CDR2 is SYGVNS. This CDR3 has 16 amino acids. V lost 2 bases, J lost 0 bases, and 11 bases lay in between. CDR3 sequence (DNA): TGTGCCAGCAGTGAAAAGGGCTTTGACTCCTACAATGAGCAGTTCTTC. Its protein product is CASSEKGFDSYNEQFF.

This clonotype was seen at least ten times. The chain combines TRBV7-2 with TRBJ1-2; 7 nucleotides align to TRBD1. The germline V gene has CDR1 SGHTA and CDR2 FQGNSA. V was pared by 4 bases and J by 4 bases, with 6 bases of the junction left unmatched. The CDR3 runs to 14 residues. For the CDR3, the DNA is TGTGCCAGCAGCTCCCCGGACAGGATCTATGGCTACACCTTC. Amino acids: CASSSPDRIYGYTF.

V usage is TRBV11-2 and J usage is TRBJ2-3; no definite D call. The germline V gene has CDR1 SGHAT and CDR2 FQNNGV. Trimming removed 5 bases at V and 2 bases at J, with 14 bases between. The CDR3 totals 15 residues. The CDR3, as DNA: TGTGCCAGCAGCCCCCGCCCAGCTAACACAGATACGCAGTATTTT. Amino acids: CASSPRPANTDTQYF.

This clonotype has a handful of counts. This sequence joins TRBV11-2 and TRBJ1-4; no clear D gene. The CDR3 sequence is 14 residues long. Per the germline V gene, CDR1 is SGHAT and CDR2 is FQNNGV. V dropped 1 base and J dropped 4 bases, with 7 bases sitting between them. The CDR3 here is CASSLAGFNEKLFF. The DNA for the CDR3 is TGTGCCAGCAGCTTAGCCGGGTTTAATGAAAAACTGTTTTTT.

The CDR3 nucleotides are TGCGCCAGCAGCTTCCGGACAGGGAACACCGGGGAGCTGTTTTTT. Amino acids: CASSFRTGNTGELFF. This rearrangement joins TRBV5-1 to TRBJ2-2; TRBD1 aligns across 7 bases. The CDR3 has 15 residues. Trimming cost V 2 bases and J 1 base; bases outside gene matches: 2. Germline V gene lookup returns CDR1 SGHRS and CDR2 YFSETQ.

This clonotype was observed a few times. This chain joins TRBV9 and TRBJ2-7, with unresolved D. Between the trimmed V and J ends, which lost 0 bases and 2 bases, there was a span of 12 bases. This CDR3 has 15 residues. Germline CDR1 SGDLS, CDR2 YYNGEE. The CDR3 loop reads CASSVASEPTYEQYF. The CDR3, as DNA: TGTGCCAGCAGCGTAGCCTCAGAACCCACCTACGAGCAGTACTTC.

The chain recombines TRBV6-2 or TRBV6-3 with TRBJ2-7, with 9 bases lining up with TRBD1. After removal of 11 bases from V and 3 bases from J, the junction contained 14 bases not matched to a gene. This CDR3 has 15 amino acids. Per the germline V gene, CDR1 is MNHEY and CDR2 is SVGEGT. CDR3 residues: CASYSGTGNYYEQYF. The CDR3, as DNA: TGTGCCTCATACTCCGGGACAGGGAACTACTACGAGCAGTACTTC.

Many counts were recorded for this clonotype. The V call is TRBV29-1, the J call TRBJ1-4; 10 nucleotides agree with TRBD1. V dropped 7 bases and J dropped 7; count of bases not matched to a gene: 6. CDR1 is SQVTM, CDR2 ANQGSEA, per germline. This CDR3 region has 13 residues. The CDR3 nucleotides are TGCAGCGGGCGACAGGGGGCTAGTGAAAAACTGTTTTTT. Translated, it gives CSGRQGASEKLFF.

This clonotype was seen at least ten times. This rearrangement joins TRBV7-2 to TRBJ1-5; D is uncertain. This CDR3 comprises 14 residues. V lost 4 bases and J lost 7, with 14 bases in between. Per the germline V gene, CDR1 is SGHTA and CDR2 is FQGNSA. The CDR3: CASSSPRALQPQHF. The CDR3 nucleotides are TGTGCCAGCAGCTCGCCCCGGGCTTTACAGCCCCAGCATTTT.

This clonotype showed up just a few times. The rearrangement links TRBV27 to TRBJ2-1; TRBD1 matches 7 bases. This CDR3 is built from 14 residues. Germline V gene sequence: CDR1 MNHEY, CDR2 SMNVEV (reference sequence). The V segment lost 3 bases and the J segment 8 bases; nucleotides outside the gene matches: 7. CDR3 protein: CASSLGTVSDEQFF. The CDR3 coding sequence is TGTGCCAGCAGTTTGGGGACAGTTTCAGATGAGCAGTTCTTC.

Ten or more counts support this clonotype. The chain uses TRBV14 and TRBJ2-2; no clear D. The germline gives CDR1 SGHDN, CDR2 FVKESK. The V gene lost 2 bases and the J gene lost 0 bases, with 10 bases spanning the gap. The CDR3 extends over 16 amino acids. The CDR3 nucleotides read TGTGCCAGCAGCCAATCGTCAGGTTCGAACACCGGGGAGCTGTTTTTT. Its protein product is CASSQSSGSNTGELFF. Full variable domain (remainder filled in from reference TRBV14 and TRBJ2-2): EAGVTQFPSHSVIEKGQTVTLRCDPISGHDNLYWYRRVMGKEIKFLLHFVKESKQDESGMPNNRFLAERTGGTYSTLKVQPAELEDSGVYFCASSQSSGSNTGELFFGEGSRLTVL.

This clonotype was seen once. V gene TRBV19 combines with J gene TRBJ2-2; D unclear. V shed 2 bases and J shed 1 base, with 5 bases lying between them. The length of the CDR3 is 14 residues. Germline CDR1 and CDR2: LNHDA and SQIVND (reference sequence). The CDR3 region is CASSINRNTGELFF. The CDR3 nucleotides read TGTGCCAGTAGTATAAACAGGAACACCGGGGAGCTGTTTTTT.

This clonotype was seen more than once but under ten times. The DNA for the CDR3 is TGCGCCAGCAGCTTGGGATGGGACGGCACCTACGAGCAGTACTTC. Its translation: CASSLGWDGTYEQYF. V and J are TRBV5-1 and TRBJ2-7; D might be TRBD1 or TRBD2, each matching 5 bases. The CDR3 covers 15 residues. V lost 0 bases to trimming and J lost 2 bases, with 12 bases between them. CDR1 SGHRS and CDR2 YFSETQ come from the germline V gene. The variable domain in full, with the rest retrieved from reference TRBV5-1 and TRBJ2-7, is KAGVTQTPRYLIKTRGQQVTLSCSPISGHRSVSWYQQTPGQGLQFLFEYFSETQRNKGNFPGRFSGRQFSNSRSEMNVSTLELGDSALYLCASSLGWDGTYEQYFGPGTRLTVT.

This clonotype was seen only a few times. J is TRBJ2-3 and V is TRBV6-2 or TRBV6-3; 12 nucleotides line up with TRBD2. Germline trimming cut 4 bases from V and 5 bases from J; bases unmatched to any gene: 4. From germline, CDR1 is MNHEY and CDR2 SVGEGT. This CDR3 contains 15 residues. As DNA, the CDR3 is TGTGCCAGCAGTTCCGGACTAGCGGGGAGAGATACGCAGTATTTT. This codes for CASSSGLAGRDTQYF.

This clonotype was observed many times. This rearrangement joins TRBV29-1 to TRBJ2-3, with D possibly being TRBD1 (6 bases). Trimming left V 4 bases short and J 1 base short, with 15 bases between. Per germline, CDR1 SQVTM and CDR2 ANQGSEA. The CDR3 consists of 15 residues. Written as DNA, the CDR3 is TGCAGCGTTGGGAGCCGGGACACAGGCACAGATACGCAGTATTTT. As protein: CSVGSRDTGTDTQYF.

This chain joins TRBV6-1 and TRBJ1-1; tentatively, D is TRBD1 (5 bases). The CDR3 has 13 residues. Germline V gene lookup returns CDR1 MNHNS and CDR2 SASEGT. Trimming shortened V by 4 bases and J by 13 bases, and 19 bases separated the two germline ends. The CDR3 here is CASSGGGVLKLFF. The CDR3 coding sequence is TGTGCCAGCAGTGGGGGGGGGGTACTGAAGCTTTTCTTT.

This clonotype appeared a few times. The rearrangement uses TRBV4-3 and TRBJ2-2, with 8 bases lining up with TRBD2. Trimming removed 0 bases from V and 3 bases from J; junction bases left unmatched: 6. This CDR3 has 17 amino acids. Germline CDR1 is LGHNA and CDR2 is YSLEER. This CDR3 reads CASSQDRLAGHTGELFF. DNA of the CDR3: TGCGCCAGCAGCCAAGACCGGCTAGCGGGCCACACCGGGGAGCTGTTTTTT.

The sample holds a few counts of this clonotype. The V call is TRBV28, the J call TRBJ2-7; tentative D call: TRBD2 (5 bases). The CDR3 is made up of 16 amino acids. Trimming shortened V by 6 bases and J by 0 bases, and 18 bases separated the two germline ends. From germline, CDR1 is MDHEN and CDR2 SYDVKM. CDR3 in amino acids: CASSSAAAESSYEQYF. The CDR3 bases are TGTGCCAGCAGCTCCGCGGCAGCGGAGAGCTCCTACGAGCAGTACTTC.

This clonotype was seen ten or more times. This rearrangement joins TRBV28 to TRBJ2-7; D may be TRBD2 (6 bases). The CDR3 spans 12 residues. The germline V and J ends were trimmed by 10 bases and 3 bases, with 13 bases remaining between them. Germline V gene lookup returns CDR1 MDHEN and CDR2 SYDVKM. The CDR3 coding sequence is TGTGCCACGAAGGAGGGAGTCTACGAGCAGTACTTC. Translation: CATKEGVYEQYF.

The gene calls are TRBV7-2 and TRBJ2-7; 9 positions agree with TRBD2. This CDR3 spans 14 amino acids. Germline V CDR1 and CDR2: SGHTA, FQGNSA. Trimming cost V 2 bases and J 5 bases; bases outside gene matches: 4. The CDR3 is CASSLFSGRDEQYF. The CDR3 DNA reads as TGTGCCAGCAGCTTATTTAGCGGGAGAGACGAGCAGTACTTC. Filled out from reference TRBV7-2 and TRBJ2-7, the complete variable domain reads GAGVSQSPSNKVTEKGKDVELRCDPISGHTALYWYRQSLGQGLEFLIYFQGNSAPDKSGLPSDRFSAERTGGSVSTLTIQRTQQEDSAVYLCASSLFSGRDEQYFGPGTRLTVT.

This chain joins TRBV7-9 and TRBJ2-7, with 9 bases fitting TRBD1. The CDR3 runs to 12 residues. V was pared by 8 bases and J by 4 bases, with 3 bases of the junction left unmatched. Germline CDR1 SEHNR, CDR2 FQNEAQ (reference sequence). The CDR3 DNA follows: TGTGCCAGCGCGGGACAGGGTTACGAGCAGTACTTC. Translation gives CASAGQGYEQYF.

The genes are TRBV14 and TRBJ2-7; TRBD1 is a possible D gene (5 bases). Germline loops: CDR1 SGHDN, CDR2 FVKESK. This CDR3 region has 15 residues. With 1 base removed from V and 1 base from J, the gap between germline ends came to 11 bases. The CDR3 region is CASSQVRTPSYEQYF. CDR3 coding DNA: TGTGCCAGCAGCCAAGTTCGGACACCGTCCTACGAGCAGTACTTC.

J is TRBJ2-1 and V is TRBV9; D remains unclear. The germline V gene encodes CDR1 SGDLS and CDR2 YYNGEE. The germline V and J ends were trimmed by 2 bases and 6 bases, with 18 bases remaining between them. CDR3 length: 16 residues. CDR3 sequence: CASSVVPSALPNEQFF. The CDR3 DNA reads as TGTGCCAGCAGCGTTGTTCCCAGTGCCCTTCCCAATGAGCAGTTCTTC.

This clonotype was seen more than once but under ten times. This CDR3 reads CASTDWPTQYF. For the CDR3, the DNA is TGTGCCAGCACCGATTGGCCTACGCAGTATTTT. The chain is built from TRBV6-2 or TRBV6-3 and TRBJ2-3; D is unclear. With 7 bases removed from V and 8 bases from J, the gap between germline ends came to 10 bases. The CDR3 covers 11 residues. Germline V CDR1 and CDR2: MNHEY, SVGEGT.